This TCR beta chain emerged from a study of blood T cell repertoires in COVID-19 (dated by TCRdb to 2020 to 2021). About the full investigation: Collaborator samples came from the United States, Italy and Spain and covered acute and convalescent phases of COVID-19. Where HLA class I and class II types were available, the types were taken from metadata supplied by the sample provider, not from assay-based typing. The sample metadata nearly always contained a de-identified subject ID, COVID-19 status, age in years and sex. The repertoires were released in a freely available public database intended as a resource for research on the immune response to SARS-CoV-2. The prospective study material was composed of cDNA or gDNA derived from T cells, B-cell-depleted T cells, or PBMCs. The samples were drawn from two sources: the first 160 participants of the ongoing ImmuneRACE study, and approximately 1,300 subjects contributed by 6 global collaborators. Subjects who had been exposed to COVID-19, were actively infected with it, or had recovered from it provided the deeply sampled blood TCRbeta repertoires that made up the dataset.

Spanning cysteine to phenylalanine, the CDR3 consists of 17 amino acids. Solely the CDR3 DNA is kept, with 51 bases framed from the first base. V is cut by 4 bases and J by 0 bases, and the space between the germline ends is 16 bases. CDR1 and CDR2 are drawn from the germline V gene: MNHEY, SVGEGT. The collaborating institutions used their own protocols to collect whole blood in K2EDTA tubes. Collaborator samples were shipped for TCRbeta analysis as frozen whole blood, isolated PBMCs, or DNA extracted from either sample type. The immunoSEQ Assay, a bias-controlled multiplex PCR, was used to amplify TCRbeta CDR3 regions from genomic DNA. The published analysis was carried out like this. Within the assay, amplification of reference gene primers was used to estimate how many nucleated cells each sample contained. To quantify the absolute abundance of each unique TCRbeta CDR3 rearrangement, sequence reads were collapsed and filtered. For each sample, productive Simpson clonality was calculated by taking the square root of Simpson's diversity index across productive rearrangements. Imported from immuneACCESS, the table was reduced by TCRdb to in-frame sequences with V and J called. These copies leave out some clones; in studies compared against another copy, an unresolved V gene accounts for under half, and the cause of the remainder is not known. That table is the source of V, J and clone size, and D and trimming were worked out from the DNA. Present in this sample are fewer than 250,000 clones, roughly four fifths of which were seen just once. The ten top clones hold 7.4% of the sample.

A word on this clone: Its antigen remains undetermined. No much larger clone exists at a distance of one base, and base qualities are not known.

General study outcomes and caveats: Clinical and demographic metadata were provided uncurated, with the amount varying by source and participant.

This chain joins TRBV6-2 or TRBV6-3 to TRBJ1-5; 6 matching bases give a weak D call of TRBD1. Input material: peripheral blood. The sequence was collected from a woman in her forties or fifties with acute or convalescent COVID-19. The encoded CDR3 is CASSLALDSYSNQPQHF. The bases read TGTGCCAGCAGTTTGGCCCTGGACAGCTATAGCAATCAGCCCCAGCATTTT.